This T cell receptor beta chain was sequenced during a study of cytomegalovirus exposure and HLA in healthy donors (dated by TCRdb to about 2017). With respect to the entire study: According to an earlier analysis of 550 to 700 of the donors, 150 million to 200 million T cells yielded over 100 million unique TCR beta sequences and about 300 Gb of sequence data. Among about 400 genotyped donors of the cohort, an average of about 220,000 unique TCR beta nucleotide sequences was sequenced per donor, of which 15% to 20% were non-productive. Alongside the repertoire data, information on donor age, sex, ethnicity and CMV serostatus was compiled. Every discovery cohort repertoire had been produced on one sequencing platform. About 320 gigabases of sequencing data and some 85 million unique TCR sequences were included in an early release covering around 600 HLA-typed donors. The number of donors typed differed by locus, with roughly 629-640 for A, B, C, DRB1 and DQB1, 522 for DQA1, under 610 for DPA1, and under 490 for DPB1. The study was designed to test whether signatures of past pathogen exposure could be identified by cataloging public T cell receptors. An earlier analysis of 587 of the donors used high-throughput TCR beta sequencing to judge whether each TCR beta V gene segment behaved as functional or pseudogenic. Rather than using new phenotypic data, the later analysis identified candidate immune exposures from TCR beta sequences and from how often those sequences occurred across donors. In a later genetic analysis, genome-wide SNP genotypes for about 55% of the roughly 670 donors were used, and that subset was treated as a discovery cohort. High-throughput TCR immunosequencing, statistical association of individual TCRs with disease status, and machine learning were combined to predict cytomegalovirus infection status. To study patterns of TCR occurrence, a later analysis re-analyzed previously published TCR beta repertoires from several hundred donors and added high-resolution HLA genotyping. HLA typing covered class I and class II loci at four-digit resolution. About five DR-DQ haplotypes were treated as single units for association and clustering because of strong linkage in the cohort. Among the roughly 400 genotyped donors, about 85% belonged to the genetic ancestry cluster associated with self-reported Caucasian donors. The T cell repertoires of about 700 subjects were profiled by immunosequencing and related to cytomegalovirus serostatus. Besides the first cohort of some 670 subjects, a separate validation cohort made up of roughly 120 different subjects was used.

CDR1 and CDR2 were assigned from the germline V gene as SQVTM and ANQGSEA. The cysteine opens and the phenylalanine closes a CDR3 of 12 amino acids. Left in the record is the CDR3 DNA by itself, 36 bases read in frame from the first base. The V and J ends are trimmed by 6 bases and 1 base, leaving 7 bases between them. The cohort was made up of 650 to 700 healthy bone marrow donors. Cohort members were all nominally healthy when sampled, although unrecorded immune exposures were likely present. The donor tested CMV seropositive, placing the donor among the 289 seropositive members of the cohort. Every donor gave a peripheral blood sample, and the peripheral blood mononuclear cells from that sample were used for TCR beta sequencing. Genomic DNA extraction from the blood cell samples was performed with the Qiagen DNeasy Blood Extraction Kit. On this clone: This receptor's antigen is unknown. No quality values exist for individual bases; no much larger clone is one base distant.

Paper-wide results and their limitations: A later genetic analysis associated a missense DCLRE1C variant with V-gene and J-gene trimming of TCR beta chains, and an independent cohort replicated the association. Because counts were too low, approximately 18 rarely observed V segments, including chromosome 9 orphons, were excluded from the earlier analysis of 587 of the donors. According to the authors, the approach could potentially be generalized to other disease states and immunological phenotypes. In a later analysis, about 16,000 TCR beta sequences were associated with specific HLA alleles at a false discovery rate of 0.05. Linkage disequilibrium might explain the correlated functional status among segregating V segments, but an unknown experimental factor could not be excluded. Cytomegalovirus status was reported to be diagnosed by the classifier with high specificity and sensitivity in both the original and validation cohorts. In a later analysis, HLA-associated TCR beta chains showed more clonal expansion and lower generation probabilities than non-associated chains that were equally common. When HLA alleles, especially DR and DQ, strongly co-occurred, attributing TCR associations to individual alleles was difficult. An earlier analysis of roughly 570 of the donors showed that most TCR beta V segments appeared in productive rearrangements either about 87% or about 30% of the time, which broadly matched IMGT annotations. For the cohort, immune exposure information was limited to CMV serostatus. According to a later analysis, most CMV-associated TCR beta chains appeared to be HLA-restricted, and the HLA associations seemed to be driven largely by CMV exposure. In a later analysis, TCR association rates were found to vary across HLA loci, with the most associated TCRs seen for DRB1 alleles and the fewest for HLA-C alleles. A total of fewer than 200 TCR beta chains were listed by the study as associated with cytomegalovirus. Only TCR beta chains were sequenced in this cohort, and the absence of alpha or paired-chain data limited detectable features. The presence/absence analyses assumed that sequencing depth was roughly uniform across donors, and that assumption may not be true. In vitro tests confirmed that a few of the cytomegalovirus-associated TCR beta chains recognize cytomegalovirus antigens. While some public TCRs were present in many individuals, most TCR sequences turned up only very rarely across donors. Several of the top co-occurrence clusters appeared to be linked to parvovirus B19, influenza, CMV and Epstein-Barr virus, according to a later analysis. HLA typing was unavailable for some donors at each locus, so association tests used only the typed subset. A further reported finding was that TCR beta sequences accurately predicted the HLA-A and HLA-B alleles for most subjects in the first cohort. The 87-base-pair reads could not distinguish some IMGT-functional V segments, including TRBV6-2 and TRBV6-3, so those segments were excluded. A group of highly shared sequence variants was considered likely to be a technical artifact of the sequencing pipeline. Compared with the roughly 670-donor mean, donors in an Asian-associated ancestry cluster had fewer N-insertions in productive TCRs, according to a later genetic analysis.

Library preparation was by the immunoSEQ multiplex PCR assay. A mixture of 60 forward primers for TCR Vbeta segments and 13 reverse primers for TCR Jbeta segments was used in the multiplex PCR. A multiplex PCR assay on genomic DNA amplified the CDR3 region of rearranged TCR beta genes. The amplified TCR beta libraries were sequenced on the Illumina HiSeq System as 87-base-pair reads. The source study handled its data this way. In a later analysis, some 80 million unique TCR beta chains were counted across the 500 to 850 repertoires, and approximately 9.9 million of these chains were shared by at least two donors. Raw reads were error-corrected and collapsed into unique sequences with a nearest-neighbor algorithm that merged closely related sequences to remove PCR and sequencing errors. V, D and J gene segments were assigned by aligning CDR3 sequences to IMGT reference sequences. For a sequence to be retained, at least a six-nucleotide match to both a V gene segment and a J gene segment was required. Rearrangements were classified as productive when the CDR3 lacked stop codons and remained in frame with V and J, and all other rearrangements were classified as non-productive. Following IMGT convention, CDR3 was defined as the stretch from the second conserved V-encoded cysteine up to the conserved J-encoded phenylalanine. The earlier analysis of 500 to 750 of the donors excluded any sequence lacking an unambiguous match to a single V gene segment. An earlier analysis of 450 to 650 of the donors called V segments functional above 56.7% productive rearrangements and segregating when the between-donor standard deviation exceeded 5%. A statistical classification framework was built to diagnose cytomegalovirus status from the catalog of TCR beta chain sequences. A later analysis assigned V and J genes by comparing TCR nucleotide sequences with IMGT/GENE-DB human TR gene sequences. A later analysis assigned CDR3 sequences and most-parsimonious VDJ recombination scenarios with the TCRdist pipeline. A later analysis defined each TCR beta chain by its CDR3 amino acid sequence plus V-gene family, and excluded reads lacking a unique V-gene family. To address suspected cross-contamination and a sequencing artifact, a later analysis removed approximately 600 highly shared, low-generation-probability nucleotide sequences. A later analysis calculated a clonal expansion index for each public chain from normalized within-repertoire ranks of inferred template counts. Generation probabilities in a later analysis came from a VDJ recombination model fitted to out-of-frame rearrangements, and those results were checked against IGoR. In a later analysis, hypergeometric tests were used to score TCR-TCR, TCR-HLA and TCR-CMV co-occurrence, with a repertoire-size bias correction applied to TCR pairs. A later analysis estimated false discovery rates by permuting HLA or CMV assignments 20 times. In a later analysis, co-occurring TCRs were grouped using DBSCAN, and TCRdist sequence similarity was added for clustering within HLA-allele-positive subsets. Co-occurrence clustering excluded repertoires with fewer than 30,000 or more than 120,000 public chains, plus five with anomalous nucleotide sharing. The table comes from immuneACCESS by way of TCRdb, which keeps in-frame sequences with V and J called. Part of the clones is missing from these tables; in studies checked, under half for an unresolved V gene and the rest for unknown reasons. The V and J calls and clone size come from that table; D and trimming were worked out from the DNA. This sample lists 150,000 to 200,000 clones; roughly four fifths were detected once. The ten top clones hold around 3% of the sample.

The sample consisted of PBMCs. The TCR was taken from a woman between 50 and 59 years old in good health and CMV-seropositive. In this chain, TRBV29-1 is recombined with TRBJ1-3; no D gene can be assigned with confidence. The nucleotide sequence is TGCAGCGTGGCAGATTCTGGAAACACCATATATTTT. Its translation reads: CSVADSGNTIYF.